These T cell receptor beta chains were read from a single sample in a study of blood T cell repertoires in COVID-19. Generated by immunoSEQ multiplex PCR, the TCRdb table keeps only in-frame clones and is missing some. The repertoire holds 90,000 or so clones, with about 90% as singletons. The sequencing sample was made of peripheral blood. The receptors derive from a human donor with active COVID-19. The donor label of this sample is uncertain. The CDR3 runs from the conserved cysteine through the conserved F or W. The order of the fields is D gene, J gene, V gene, clone size, CDR3 protein, CDR3 DNA. D genes are given only for firm matches. A row's size may be missing; if present it is once, few, many or a size class.

d_call: -
j_call: TRBJ1-2
v_call: TRBV6-1
clone_size: -
cdr3_aa: CASSESGGRFNGYTF
cdr3_nt: TGTGCCAGCAGTGAAAGCGGGGGGAGGTTTAATGGCTACACCTTC

d_call: -
j_call: TRBJ2-7
v_call: TRBV5-6
clone_size: -
cdr3_aa: CASSFGAGKSYEQYF
cdr3_nt: TGTGCCAGCAGCTTCGGAGCCGGGAAATCCTACGAGCAGTACTTC

d_call: TRBD1
j_call: TRBJ1-1
v_call: TRBV5-1
clone_size: -
cdr3_aa: CASSTGQLNTEAFF
cdr3_nt: TGCGCCAGCAGCACGGGACAGTTGAACACTGAAGCTTTCTTT

d_call: TRBD1
j_call: TRBJ2-5
v_call: TRBV6-5
clone_size: -
cdr3_aa: CAARRGGPQETQYF
cdr3_nt: TGTGCCGCCCGGAGAGGGGGCCCCCAAGAGACCCAGTACTTC

d_call: -
j_call: TRBJ1-6
v_call: TRBV2
clone_size: -
cdr3_aa: CASREPYNSPLHF
cdr3_nt: TGTGCCAGCCGGGAACCCTATAATTCACCCCTCCACTTT

d_call: -
j_call: TRBJ1-1
v_call: TRBV10-2
clone_size: few
cdr3_aa: CASSERGITEAFF
cdr3_nt: TGCGCCAGCAGTGAAAGGGGGATCACTGAAGCTTTCTTT

d_call: TRBD1
j_call: TRBJ1-1
v_call: TRBV7-7
clone_size: once
cdr3_aa: CASSSDRGSEAFF
cdr3_nt: TGTGCCAGCAGCTCGGACAGGGGCTCTGAAGCTTTCTTT

d_call: -
j_call: TRBJ1-2
v_call: TRBV4-3
clone_size: -
cdr3_aa: CASSRDGQGWYGYTF
cdr3_nt: TGCGCCAGCAGCCGAGACGGCCAGGGTTGGTATGGCTACACCTTC

d_call: -
j_call: TRBJ1-2
v_call: TRBV9
clone_size: -
cdr3_aa: CASSVGGPGGYTF
cdr3_nt: TGTGCCAGCAGCGTCGGGGGGCCTGGGGGCTACACCTTC

d_call: TRBD1
j_call: TRBJ2-7
v_call: TRBV9
clone_size: few
cdr3_aa: CASSVTPGQGTYEQYF
cdr3_nt: TGTGCCAGCAGCGTTACGCCGGGACAGGGGACCTACGAGCAGTACTTC